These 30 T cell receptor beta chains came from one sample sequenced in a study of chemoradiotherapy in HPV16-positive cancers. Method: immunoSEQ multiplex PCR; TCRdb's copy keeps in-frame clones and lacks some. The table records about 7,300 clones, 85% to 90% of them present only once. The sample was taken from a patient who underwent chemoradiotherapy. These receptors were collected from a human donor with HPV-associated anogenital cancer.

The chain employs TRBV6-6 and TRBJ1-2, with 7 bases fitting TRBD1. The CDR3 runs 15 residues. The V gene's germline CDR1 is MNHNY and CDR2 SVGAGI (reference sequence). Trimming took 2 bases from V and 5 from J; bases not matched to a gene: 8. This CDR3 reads CASSYPQGSKYGYTF. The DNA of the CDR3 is TGTGCCAGCAGTTACCCACAGGGGTCCAAGTATGGCTACACCTTC.

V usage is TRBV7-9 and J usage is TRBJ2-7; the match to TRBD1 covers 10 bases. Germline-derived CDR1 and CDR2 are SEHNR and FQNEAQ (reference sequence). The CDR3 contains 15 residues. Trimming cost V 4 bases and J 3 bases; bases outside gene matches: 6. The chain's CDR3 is CASSSEDRGDYEQYF. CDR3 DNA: TGTGCCAGCAGCTCCGAGGACAGGGGGGACTACGAGCAGTACTTC.

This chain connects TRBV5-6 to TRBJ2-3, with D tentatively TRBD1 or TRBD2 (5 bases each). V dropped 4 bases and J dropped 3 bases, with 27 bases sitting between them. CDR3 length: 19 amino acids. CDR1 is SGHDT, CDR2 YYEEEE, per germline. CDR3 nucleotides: TGTGCCAGCAGCCCCTTTGCGTGGCGGCGGCAGGGAGCGACAGATACGCAGTATTTT. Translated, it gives CASSPFAWRRQGATDTQYF.

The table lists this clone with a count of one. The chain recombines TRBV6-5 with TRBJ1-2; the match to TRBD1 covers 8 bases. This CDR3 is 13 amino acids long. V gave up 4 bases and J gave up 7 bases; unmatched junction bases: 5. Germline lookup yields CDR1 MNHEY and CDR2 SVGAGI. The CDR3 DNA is TGTGCCAGCAGTTTATCCAGGGGGCTTGGCTACACCTTC. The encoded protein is CASSLSRGLGYTF.

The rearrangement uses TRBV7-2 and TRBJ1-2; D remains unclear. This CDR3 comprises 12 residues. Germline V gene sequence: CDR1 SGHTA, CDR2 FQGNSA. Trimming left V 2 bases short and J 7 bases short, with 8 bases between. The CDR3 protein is CASSLRVAGYTF. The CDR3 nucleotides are TGTGCCAGCAGCTTAAGGGTGGCTGGCTACACCTTC.

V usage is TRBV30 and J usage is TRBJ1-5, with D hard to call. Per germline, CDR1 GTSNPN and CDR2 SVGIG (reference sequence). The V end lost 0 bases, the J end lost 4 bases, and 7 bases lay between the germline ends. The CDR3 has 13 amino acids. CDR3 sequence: CAWSVGSNQPQHF. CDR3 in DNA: TGTGCCTGGAGTGTCGGGTCGAATCAGCCCCAGCATTTT. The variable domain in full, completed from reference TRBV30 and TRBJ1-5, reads SQTIHQWPATLVQPVGSPLSLECTVEGTSNPNLYWYRQAAGRGLQLLFYSVGIGQISSEVPQNLSASRPQDRQFILSSKKLLLSDSGFYLCAWSVGSNQPQHFGDGTRLSIL.

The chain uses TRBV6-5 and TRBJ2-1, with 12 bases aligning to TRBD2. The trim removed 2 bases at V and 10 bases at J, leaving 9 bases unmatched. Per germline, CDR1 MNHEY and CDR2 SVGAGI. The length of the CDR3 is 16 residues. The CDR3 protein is CASSYTGLAGSDEQFF. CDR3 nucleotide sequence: TGTGCCAGCAGTTACACCGGACTAGCGGGATCAGACGAGCAGTTCTTC.

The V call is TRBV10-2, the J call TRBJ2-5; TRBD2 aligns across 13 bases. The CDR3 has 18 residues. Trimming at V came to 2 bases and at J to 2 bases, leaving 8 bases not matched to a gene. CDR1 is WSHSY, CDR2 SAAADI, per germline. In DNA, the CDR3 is TGCGCCAGCAGTGAGAGGGGGCTGGGACTAGCGGGACAAGAGACCCAGTACTTC. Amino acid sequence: CASSERGLGLAGQETQYF.

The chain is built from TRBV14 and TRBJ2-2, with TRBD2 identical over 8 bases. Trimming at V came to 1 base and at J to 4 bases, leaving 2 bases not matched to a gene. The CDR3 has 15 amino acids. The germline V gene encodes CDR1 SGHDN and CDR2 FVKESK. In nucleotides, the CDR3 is TGTGCCAGCAGCCAAGCCAGCGGGGGCACCGGGGAGCTGTTTTTT. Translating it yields CASSQASGGTGELFF.

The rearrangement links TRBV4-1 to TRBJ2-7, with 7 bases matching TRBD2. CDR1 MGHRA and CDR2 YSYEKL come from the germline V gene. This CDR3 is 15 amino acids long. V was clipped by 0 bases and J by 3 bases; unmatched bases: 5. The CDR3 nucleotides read TGCGCCAGCAGCCAAGAGGGCGGGAGAAACTACGAGCAGTACTTC. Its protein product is CASSQEGGRNYEQYF.

The CDR3 DNA sequence: TGTGCCAGCAGCGGGGTGGGACACGTAAGCTCCTACGAGCAGTACTTC. Translating it yields CASSGVGHVSSYEQYF. The chain couples TRBV5-6 to TRBJ2-7, with a possible D match to TRBD1 (6 bases). V lost 4 bases to trimming and J lost 0 bases, with 17 bases between them. Looked up from germline, CDR1 is SGHDT and CDR2 is YYEEEE. The CDR3 is 16 amino acids.

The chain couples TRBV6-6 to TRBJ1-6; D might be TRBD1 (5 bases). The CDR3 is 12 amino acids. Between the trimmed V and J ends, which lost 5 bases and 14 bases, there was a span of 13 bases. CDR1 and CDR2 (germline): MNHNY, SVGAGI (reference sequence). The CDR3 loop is CASSPGTWALHF. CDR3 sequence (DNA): TGTGCCAGCAGTCCTGGGACCTGGGCCCTCCACTTT.

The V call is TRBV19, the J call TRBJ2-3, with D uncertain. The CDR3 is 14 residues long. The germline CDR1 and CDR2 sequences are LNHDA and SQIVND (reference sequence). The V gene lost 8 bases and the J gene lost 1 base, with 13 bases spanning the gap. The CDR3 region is CASSKGAGTDTQYF. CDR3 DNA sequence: TGTGCCAGTTCTAAGGGTGCCGGCACAGATACGCAGTATTTT.

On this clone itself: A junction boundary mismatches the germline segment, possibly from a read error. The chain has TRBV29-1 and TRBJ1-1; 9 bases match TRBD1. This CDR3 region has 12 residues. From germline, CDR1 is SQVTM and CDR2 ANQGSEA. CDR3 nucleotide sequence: TGCAGCTTTGACAGGGGGAGCACTGAAGCTTTCTTT. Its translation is CSFDRGSTEAFF.

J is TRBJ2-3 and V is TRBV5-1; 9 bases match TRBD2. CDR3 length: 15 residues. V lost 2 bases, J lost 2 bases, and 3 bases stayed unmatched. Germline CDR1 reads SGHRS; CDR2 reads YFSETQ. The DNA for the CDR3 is TGCGCCAGCAGCTTAATAGCGGGAGACACAGATACGCAGTATTTT. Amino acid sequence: CASSLIAGDTDTQYF.

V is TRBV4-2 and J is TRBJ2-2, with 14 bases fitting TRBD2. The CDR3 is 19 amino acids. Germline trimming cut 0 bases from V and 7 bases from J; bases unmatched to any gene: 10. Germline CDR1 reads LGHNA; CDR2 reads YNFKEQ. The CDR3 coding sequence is TGTGCCAGCAGCCAAGACCCCATGCGACTAGCGGGGGGGAACGGGGAGCTGTTTTTT. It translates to CASSQDPMRLAGGNGELFF.

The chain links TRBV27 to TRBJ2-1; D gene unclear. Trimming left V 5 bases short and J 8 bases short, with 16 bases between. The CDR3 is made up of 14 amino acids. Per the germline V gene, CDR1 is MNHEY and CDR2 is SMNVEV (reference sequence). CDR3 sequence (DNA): TGTGCCAGCAGTCCCTCTGAAATATCGTATGAGCAGTTCTTC. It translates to CASSPSEISYEQFF.

In DNA form, the CDR3 reads TGTGCCAGTAGTACGCGACAGGGGGCTAACTATGGCTACACCTTC. Translating it yields CASSTRQGANYGYTF. The J gene is TRBJ1-2, the V gene TRBV19, with TRBD1 identical over 9 bases. The CDR3 runs 15 residues. Germline values: CDR1 LNHDA, CDR2 SQIVND (reference sequence). The V segment lost 4 bases and the J segment 0 bases; nucleotides outside the gene matches: 3.

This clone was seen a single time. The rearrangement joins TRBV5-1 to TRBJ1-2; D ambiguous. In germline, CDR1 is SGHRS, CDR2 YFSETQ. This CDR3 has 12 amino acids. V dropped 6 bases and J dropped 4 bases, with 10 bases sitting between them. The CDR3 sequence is CASNGDGYGYTF. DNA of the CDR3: TGCGCCAGCAATGGGGATGGCTATGGCTACACCTTC.

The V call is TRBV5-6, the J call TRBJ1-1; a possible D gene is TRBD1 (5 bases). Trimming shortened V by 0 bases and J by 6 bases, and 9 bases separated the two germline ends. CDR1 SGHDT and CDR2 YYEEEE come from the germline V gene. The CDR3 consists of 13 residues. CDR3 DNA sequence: TGTGCCAGCAGCTTGGTAGGGGACTCTGAAGCTTTCTTT. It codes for CASSLVGDSEAFF. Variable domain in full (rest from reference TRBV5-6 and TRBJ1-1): DAGVTQSPTHLIKTRGQQVTLRCSPKSGHDTVSWYQQALGQGPQFIFQYYEEEERQRGNFPDRFSGHQFPNYSSELNVNALLLGDSALYLCASSLVGDSEAFFGQGTRLTVV.

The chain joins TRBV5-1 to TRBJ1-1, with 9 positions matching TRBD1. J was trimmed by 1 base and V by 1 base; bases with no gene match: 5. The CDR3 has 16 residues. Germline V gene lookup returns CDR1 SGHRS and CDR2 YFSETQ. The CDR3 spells CASSLQGQGQNTEAFF. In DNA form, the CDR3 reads TGCGCCAGCAGCTTGCAGGGACAGGGCCAGAACACTGAAGCTTTCTTT.

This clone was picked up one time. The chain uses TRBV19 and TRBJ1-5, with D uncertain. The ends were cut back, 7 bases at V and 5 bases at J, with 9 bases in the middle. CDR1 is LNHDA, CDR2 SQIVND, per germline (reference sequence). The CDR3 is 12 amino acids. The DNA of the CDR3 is TGTGCCAGTACCCAAGGGTATCAGCCCCAGCATTTT. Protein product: CASTQGYQPQHF.

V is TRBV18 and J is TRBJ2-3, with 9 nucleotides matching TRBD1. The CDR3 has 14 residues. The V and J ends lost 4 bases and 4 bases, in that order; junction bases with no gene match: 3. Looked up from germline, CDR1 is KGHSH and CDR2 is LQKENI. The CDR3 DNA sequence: TGTGCCAGCTCACTTCGGACAGGGGCAGATACGCAGTATTTT. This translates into CASSLRTGADTQYF.

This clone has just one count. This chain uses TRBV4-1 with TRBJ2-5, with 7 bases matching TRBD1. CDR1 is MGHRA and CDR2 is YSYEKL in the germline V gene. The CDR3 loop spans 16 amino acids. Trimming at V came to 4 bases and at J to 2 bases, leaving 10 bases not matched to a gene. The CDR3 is CASSPRTGRQQETQYF. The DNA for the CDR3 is TGCGCCAGCAGCCCCCGGACAGGCCGCCAACAAGAGACCCAGTACTTC.

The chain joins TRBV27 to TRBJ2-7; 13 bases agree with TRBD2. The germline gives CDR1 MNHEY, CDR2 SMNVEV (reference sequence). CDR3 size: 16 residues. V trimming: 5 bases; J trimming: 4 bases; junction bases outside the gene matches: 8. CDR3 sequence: CASSPTSGGVPYEQYF. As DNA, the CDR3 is TGTGCCAGCAGTCCCACTAGCGGGGGGGTTCCATACGAGCAGTACTTC.

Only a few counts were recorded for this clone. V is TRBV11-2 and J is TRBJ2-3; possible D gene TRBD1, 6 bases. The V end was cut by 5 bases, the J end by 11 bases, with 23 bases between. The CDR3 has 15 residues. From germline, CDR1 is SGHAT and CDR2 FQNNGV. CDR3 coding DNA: TGTGCCAGCAGCCTCGACAGGTTACAGCGACCAGGGCAGTATTTT. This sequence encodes CASSLDRLQRPGQYF.

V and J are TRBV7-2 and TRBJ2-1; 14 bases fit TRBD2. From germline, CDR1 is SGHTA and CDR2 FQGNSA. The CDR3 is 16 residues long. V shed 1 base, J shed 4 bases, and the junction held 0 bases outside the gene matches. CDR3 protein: CASSLGTSGGYNEQFF. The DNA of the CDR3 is TGTGCCAGCAGCTTAGGGACTAGCGGGGGGTACAATGAGCAGTTCTTC.

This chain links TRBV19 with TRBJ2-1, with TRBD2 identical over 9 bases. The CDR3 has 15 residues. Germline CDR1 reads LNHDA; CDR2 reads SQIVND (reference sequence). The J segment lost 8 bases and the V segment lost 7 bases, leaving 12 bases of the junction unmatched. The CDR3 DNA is TGTGCCAGTACCTGGCGGGAGGGCCTTTCCCATGAGCAGTTCTTC. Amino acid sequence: CASTWREGLSHEQFF.

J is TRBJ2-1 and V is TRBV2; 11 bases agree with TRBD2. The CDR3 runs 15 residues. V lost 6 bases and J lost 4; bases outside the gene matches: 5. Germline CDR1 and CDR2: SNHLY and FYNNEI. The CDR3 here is CASRLLAGEYNEQFF. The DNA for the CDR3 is TGTGCCAGCAGGCTACTAGCGGGAGAGTACAATGAGCAGTTCTTC.

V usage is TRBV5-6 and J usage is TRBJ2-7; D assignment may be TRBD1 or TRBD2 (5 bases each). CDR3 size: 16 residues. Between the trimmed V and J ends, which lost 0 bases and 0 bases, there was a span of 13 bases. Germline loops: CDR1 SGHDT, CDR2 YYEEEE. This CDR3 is CASSLDRDPSSYEQYF. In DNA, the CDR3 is TGTGCCAGCAGCTTGGACCGGGACCCTAGCTCCTACGAGCAGTACTTC.